This T cell receptor beta chain came from a study of cytomegalovirus exposure and HLA in healthy donors. Study-wide points: TCR beta V segments were, for the most part, productive about 87% or about 30% of the time in an earlier analysis. Highly shared sequence variants in one cluster were likely a sequencing artifact. The authors enumerated 150 to 200 TCR beta chains as linked to cytomegalovirus.

Germline CDR1 SGHTS, CDR2 YDEGEE. V was pared by 5 bases and J by 1 base, with 4 bases of the junction left unmatched. The CDR3 loop spans 15 amino acids. PCR was performed using 60 Vbeta and 13 Jbeta primers. Sequenced by immunoSEQ multiplex PCR; TCRdb stores in-frame clones only, minus some. The sample shows around 130,000 clones, about 80% of them seen only once. Note on this clone: Its antigen is not known.

The sequence came from a young man in good health and CMV-seronegative. The V gene is TRBV5-8, the J gene TRBJ1-2, with TRBD1 identical over 11 bases. The sequenced sample was PBMCs. The CDR3 reads CASRRTGGGNYGYTF. The CDR3 DNA reads TGTGCCAGCAGGCGGACAGGGGGCGGTAACTATGGCTACACCTTC.